The entry that follows covers one T cell receptor (beta chain) sequence. No antigen is known for it. Germline V CDR1 and CDR2: SGHTA, FQGNSA. The CDR3 spans 16 residues. The junction had 11 bases not matched to a gene; V was cut back by 5 bases and J by 5 bases. This specimen comes from a study of vaccination and CD4 T cells after COVID-19. The study sequenced cultured CD4+ T cell DNA using the Oncomine TCR Beta short-read assay. TCRdb called the PCR reads again in MiXCR, with one record for every CDR3 protein. The sample includes roughly 18,000 distinct CDR3 sequences, 43% of them seen just once. Stated treatment: approximately 11-day PBMC culture with coronavirus spike peptide pools or control peptides (ViraFEST assay).

Sequencing was performed on CD4+ T cells from blood, cultured in vitro, taken after SARS-CoV-2 vaccination. The chain is built from TRBV7-2 and TRBJ2-3; 9 bases line up with TRBD2. The receptor was isolated from a human donor who had recovered from COVID-19. The CDR3 DNA is TGTGCCAGCAGCAATCGGTGGACTAGCGCGCTAGATACGCAGTATTTT. Translating it yields CASSNRWTSALDTQYF. The whole variable domain, filled in from reference TRBV7-2 and TRBJ2-3, reads GAGVSQSPSNKVTEKGKDVELRCDPISGHTALYWYRQSLGQGLEFLIYFQGNSAPDKSGLPSDRFSAERTGGSVSTLTIQRTQQEDSAVYLCASSNRWTSALDTQYFGPGTRLTVL.